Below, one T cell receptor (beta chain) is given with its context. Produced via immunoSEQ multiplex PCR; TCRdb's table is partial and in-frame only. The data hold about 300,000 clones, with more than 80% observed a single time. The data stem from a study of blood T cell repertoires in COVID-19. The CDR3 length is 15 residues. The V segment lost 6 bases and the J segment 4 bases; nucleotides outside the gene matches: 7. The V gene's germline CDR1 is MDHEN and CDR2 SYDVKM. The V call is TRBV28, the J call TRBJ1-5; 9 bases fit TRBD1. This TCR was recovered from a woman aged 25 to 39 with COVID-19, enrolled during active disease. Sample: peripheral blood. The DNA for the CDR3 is TGTGCCAGCAGGGTACAGGGGGCGCGAAATCAGCCCCAGCATTTT. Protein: CASRVQGARNQPQHF. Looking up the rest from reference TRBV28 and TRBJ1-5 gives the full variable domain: DVKVTQSSRYLVKRTGEKVFLECVQDMDHENMFWYRQDPGLGLRLIYFSYDVKMKEKGDIPEGYSVSREKKERFSLILESASTNQTSMYLCASRVQGARNQPQHFGDGTRLSIL.